This T cell receptor beta chain is from a study of spatial heterogeneity in lung cancer. Looking at the study overall: The study observed each unique TCR and UMI combination more than ten times on average in raw reads.

The presence of a unique molecular identifier marked each TCR cDNA molecule. Each CDR3 protein is one row after TCRdb ran MiXCR on the 5' RACE reads. Here the sample spans approximately 40,000 distinct CDR3 sequences, 6.5% to 9.5% being singletons. Time point reported: sample taken at primary tumor resection. The input material, whole RNA from tumor, nontumor lung or frozen PBMC, was sequenced unsorted. The donors, 60 to 80 patients with untreated early-stage non-small cell lung cancer, provided the samples. V lost 4 bases and J lost 4, with 10 bases in between. The CDR3 covers 14 residues. CDR1 is LGHDT and CDR2 is YNNKEL in the germline V gene (reference sequence). Study-level findings and limits: More often at tumor resection than at routine follow-up, ubiquitous expanded tumor TCRs were detected in the blood.

This clonotype was counted only a few times. Its target is unknown. The J gene is TRBJ2-2, the V gene TRBV3-1; possibly TRBD1 or TRBD2 for D (5 bases each). The source of this sequence is a male donor with early-stage non-small cell lung cancer. Sample: PBMCs, taken at surgery. CDR3 sequence reads: CASSPIGGTGELFF. The CDR3 DNA reads TGTGCCAGCAGCCCCATTGGGGGCACCGGGGAGCTGTTTTTT.